This TCR beta chain was sequenced for a study of cytomegalovirus exposure and HLA in healthy donors. For the study at large: Early released data had around 88 million unique TCRs, all coming from HLA-typed donors.

60 Vbeta and 13 Jbeta primers were used in PCR. Per the original data handling: An analysis that came later counted 70 million to 100 million unique TCR beta chains, approximately 9.9 million shared. Clones were sequenced by immunoSEQ multiplex PCR, and TCRdb holds only the in-frame ones, with some missing. V and J calls and clone size are copied from that table; D and trimming were computed from the DNA. The repertoire holds fewer than 150,000 clones, with around 80% as singletons. This CDR3 has 14 residues. V shed 6 bases and J 7 bases; nucleotides not matched to a gene: 6. The germline gives CDR1 SGDLS, CDR2 YYNGEE.

The V and J genes are TRBV9 and TRBJ2-1; 11 bases agree with TRBD2. This sequence originates from a man aged 40-55 years in good health and CMV-seropositive. Sequencing input: PBMCs. CDR3 nucleotides: TGTGCCAGCATGGATGGGACTAGCGGTAATGAGCAGTTCTTC. It specifies CASMDGTSGNEQFF.